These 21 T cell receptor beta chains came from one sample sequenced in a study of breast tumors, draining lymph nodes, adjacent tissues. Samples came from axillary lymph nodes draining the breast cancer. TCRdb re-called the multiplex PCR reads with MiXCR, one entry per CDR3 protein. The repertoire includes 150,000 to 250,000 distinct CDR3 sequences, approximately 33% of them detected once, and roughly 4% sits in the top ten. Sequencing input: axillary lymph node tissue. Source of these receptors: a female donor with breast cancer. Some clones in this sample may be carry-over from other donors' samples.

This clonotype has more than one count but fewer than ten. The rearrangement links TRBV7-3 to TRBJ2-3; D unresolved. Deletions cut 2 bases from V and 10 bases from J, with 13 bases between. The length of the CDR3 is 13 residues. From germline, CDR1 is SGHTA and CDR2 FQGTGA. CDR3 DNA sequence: TGTGCCAGCAGCTTAGAACCGAGACAACCGCAGTATTTT. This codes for CASSLEPRQPQYF.

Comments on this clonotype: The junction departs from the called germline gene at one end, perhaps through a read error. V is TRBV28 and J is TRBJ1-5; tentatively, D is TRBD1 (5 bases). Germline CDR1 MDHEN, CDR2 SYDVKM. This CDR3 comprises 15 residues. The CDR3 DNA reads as TGTACCAGCAGGCCCGAGAGGGGCATGGGACAGCCCCAGCATTTT. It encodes CTSRPERGMGQPQHF.

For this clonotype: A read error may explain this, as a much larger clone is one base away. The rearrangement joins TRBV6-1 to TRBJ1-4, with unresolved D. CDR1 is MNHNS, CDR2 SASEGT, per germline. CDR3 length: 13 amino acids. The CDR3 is CASSPRRDEELFF. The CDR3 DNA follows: TGTGCCAGCAGTCCCCGACGGGATGAAGAACTGTTTTTT.

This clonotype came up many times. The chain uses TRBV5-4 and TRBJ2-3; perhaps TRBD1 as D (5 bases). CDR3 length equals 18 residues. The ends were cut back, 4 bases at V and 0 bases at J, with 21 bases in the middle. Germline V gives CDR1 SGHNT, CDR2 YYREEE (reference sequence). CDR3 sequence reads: CASSLRRQSGLSTDTQYF. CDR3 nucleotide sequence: TGTGCCAGCAGCCTTCGAAGGCAGTCAGGGTTAAGCACAGATACGCAGTATTTT.

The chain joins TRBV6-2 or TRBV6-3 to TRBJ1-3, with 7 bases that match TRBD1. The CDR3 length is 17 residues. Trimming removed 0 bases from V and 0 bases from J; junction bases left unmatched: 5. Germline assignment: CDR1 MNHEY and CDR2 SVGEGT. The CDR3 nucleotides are TGTGCCAGCAGTTACTCCGGACAGGCTTACTCTGGAAACACCATATATTTT. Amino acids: CASSYSGQAYSGNTIYF.

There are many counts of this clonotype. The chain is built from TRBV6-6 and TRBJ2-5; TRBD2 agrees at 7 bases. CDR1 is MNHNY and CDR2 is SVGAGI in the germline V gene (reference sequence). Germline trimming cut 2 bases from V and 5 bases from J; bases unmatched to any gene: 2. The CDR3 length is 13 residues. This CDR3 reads CASSYGGGETQYF. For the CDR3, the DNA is TGTGCCAGCAGTTACGGGGGAGGGGAGACCCAGTACTTC.

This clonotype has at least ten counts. The CDR3 bases are TGTGCCAGCAGTCGGACAGGGGCTGCCTACGAGCAGTACTTC. Its translation: CASSRTGAAYEQYF. The chain is built from TRBV12-3 or TRBV12-4 and TRBJ2-7; the match to TRBD1 covers 9 bases. There are 14 residues in the CDR3. The V segment lost 5 bases and the J segment 2 bases; nucleotides outside the gene matches: 4.

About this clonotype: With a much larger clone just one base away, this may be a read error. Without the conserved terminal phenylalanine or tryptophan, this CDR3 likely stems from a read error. DNA of the CDR3: TGTGCCAGTAGTACAGGGGTAAGCGGCTACACCCTC. It encodes CASSTGVSGYTL. This chain joins TRBV19 and TRBJ1-2; D might be TRBD1 (6 bases). The CDR3 is 12 residues long. With 4 bases removed from V and 8 bases from J, the gap between germline ends came to 11 bases. Germline V gene sequence: CDR1 LNHDA, CDR2 SQIVND (reference sequence).

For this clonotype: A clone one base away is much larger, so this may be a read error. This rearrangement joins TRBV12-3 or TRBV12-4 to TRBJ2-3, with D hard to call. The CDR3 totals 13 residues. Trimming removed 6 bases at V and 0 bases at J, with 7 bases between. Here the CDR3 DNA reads TGTGCCAGCAGCCACCTGAGCACAGATACGCAGTATTTT. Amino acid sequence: CASSHLSTDTQYF.

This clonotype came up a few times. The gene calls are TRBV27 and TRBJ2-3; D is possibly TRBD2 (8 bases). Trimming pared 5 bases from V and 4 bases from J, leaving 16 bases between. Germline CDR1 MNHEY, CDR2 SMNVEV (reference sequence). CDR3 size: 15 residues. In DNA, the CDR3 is TGTGCCAGCAGTGAGGGACTAGGGGGCCCAGATACGCAGTATTTT. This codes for CASSEGLGGPDTQYF.

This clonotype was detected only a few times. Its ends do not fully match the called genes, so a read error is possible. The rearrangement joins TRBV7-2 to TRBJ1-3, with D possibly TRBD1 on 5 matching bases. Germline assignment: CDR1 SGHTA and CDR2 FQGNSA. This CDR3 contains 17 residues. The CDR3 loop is CASSPRPGVVSGNPIYF. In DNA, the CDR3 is TGTGCCAGCAGCCCGCGCCCGGGGGTGGTGTCTGGAAACCCCATATATTTT.

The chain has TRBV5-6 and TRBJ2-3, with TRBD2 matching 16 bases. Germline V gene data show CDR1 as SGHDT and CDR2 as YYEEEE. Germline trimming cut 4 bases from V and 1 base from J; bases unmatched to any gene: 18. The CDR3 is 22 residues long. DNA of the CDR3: TGTGCCAGCAGCGTCGGGCCCCCCCAGGGACTAGCGGGAGGGCGAGGCACAGATACGCAGTATTTT. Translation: CASSVGPPQGLAGGRGTDTQYF.

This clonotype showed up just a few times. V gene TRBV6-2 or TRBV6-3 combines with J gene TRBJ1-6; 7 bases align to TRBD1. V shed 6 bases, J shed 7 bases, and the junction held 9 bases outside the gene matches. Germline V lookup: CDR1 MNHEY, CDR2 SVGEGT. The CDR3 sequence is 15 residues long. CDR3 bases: TGTGCCAGCAGGCCTGATACAGGGGTGAATTCACCCCTCCACTTT. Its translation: CASRPDTGVNSPLHF.

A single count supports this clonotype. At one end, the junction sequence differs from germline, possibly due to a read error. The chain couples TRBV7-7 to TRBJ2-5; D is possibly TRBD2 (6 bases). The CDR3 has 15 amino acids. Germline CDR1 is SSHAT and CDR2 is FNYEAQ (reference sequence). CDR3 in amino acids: CASSLGAGLGEAQSF. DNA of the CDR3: TGTGCTAGCAGCTTAGGGGCGGGATTAGGGGAGGCCCAGTCCTTC.

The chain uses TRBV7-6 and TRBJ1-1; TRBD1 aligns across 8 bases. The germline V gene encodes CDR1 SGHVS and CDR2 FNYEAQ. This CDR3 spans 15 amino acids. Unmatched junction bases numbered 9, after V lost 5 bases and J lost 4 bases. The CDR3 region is CASSRNTGGGTEAFF. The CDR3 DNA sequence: TGTGCCAGCAGCAGAAATACAGGGGGAGGCACTGAAGCTTTCTTT.

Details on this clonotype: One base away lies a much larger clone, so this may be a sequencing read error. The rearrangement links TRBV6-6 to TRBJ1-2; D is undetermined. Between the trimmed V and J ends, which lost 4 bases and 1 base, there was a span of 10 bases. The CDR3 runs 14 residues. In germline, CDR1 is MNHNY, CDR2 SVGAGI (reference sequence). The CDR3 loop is CASSSGDHNYGYTF. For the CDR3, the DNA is TGTGCCAGCAGTTCCGGAGACCATAACTATGGCTACACCTTC.

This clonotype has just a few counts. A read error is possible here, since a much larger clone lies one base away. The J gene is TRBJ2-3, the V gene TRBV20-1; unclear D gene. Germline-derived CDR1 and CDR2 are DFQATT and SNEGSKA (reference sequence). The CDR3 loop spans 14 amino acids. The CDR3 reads CSARVGPLTATQYF. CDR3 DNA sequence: TGCAGTGCTAGAGTAGGTCCACTCACAGCTACGCAGTATTTT.

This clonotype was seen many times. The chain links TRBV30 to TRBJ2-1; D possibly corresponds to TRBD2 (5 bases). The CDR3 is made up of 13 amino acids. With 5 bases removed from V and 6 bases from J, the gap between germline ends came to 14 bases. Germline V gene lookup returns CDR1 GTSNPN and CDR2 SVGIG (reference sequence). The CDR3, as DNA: TGTGCCTGGGATGGCACTAGGACCAATGAGCAGTTCTTC. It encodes CAWDGTRTNEQFF.

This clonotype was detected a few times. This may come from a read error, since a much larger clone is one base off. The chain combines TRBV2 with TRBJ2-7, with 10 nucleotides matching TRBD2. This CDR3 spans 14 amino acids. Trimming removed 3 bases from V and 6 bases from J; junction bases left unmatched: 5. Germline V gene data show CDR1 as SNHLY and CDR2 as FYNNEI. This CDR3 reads CASSEGLAGAEQYF. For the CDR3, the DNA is TGTGCCAGCAGTGAGGGGCTAGCGGGAGCCGAGCAGTACTTC. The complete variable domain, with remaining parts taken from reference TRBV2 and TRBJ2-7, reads EPEVTQTPSHQVTQMGQEVILRCVPISNHLYFYWYRQILGQKVEFLVSFYNNEISEKSEIFDDQFSVERPDGSNFTLKIRSTKLEDSAMYFCASSEGLAGAEQYFGPGTRLTVT.

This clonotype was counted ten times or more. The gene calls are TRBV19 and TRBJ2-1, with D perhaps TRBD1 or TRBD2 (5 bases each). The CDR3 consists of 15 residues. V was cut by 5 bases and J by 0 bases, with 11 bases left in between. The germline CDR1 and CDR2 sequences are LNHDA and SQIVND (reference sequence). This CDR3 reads CASSFRDASYNEQFF. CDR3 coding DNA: TGTGCCAGTAGTTTCCGGGACGCCTCCTACAATGAGCAGTTCTTC.

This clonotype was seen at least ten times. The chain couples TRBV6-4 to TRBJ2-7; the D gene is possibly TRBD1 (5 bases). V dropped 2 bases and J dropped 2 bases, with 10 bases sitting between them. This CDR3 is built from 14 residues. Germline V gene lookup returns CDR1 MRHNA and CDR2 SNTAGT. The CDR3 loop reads CASSDQGQAYEQYF. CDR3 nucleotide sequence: TGTGCCAGCAGTGACCAAGGACAAGCCTACGAGCAGTACTTC.